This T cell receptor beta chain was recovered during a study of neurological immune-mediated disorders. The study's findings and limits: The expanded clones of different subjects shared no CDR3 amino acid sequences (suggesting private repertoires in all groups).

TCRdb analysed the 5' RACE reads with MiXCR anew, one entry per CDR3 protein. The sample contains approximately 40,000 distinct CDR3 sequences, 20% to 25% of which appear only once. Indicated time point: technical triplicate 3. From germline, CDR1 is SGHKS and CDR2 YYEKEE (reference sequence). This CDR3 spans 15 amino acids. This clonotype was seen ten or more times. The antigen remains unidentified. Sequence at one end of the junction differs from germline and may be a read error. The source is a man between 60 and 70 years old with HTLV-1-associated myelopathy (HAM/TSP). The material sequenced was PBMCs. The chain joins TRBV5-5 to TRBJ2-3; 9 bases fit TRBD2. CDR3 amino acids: CASSSTGTSRDTQYF. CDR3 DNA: TGTGCCAGCAGCTCAACCGGGACTAGCAGAGATACGCAGTATTTT.